Here is one T cell receptor (beta chain) with its context. Its cognate antigen is unknown. Samples each yielded at least 6 micrograms of total RNA. The data were taken from a study of blood T cells in healthy people across ages. Study-level findings and limits: Estimates of diversity drawn from one million T cells were considered underestimates. When set beside aged donors, long-lived donors presented more naive CD4+ cells and higher diversity.

Primers used in a second PCR of roughly 6 to 12 cycles were a sample-barcoded 5' primer and a J-beta primer mix. With 12 random nucleotides, a template-switch adaptor tagged each individual cDNA molecule. Via MiXCR, TCRdb re-called the 5' RACE reads, giving one row per CDR3 protein. Altogether around 1,900,000 distinct CDR3 sequences are present, about two fifths being singletons, with the ten largest covering 23%. V was trimmed by 1 base and J by 5 bases, leaving 18 bases between them. The CDR3 is made up of 16 amino acids. Looked up from germline, CDR1 is LGHDT and CDR2 is YNNKEL (reference sequence).

This sequence originates from a human donor in good health. V usage is TRBV3-1 and J usage is TRBJ2-7; D perhaps matches TRBD1 (5 bases). The sample taken for sequencing was blood. DNA for the CDR3: TGTGCCAGCAGCCAAGGATTTGACCAGGGATGGGACGAGCAGTACTTC. Protein sequence: CASSQGFDQGWDEQYF.